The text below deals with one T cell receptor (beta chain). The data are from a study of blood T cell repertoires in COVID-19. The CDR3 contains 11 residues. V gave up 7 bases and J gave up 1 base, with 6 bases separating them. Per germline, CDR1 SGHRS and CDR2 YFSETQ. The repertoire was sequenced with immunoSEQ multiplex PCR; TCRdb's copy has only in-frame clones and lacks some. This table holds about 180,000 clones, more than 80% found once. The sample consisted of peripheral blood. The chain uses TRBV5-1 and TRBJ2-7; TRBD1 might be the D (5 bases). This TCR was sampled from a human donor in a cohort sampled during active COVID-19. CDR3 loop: CASRQSYEQYF. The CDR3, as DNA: TGCGCCAGCCGACAGTCCTACGAGCAGTACTTC. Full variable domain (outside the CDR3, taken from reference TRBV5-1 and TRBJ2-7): KAGVTQTPRYLIKTRGQQVTLSCSPISGHRSVSWYQQTPGQGLQFLFEYFSETQRNKGNFPGRFSGRQFSNSRSEMNVSTLELGDSALYLCASRQSYEQYFGPGTRLTVT.